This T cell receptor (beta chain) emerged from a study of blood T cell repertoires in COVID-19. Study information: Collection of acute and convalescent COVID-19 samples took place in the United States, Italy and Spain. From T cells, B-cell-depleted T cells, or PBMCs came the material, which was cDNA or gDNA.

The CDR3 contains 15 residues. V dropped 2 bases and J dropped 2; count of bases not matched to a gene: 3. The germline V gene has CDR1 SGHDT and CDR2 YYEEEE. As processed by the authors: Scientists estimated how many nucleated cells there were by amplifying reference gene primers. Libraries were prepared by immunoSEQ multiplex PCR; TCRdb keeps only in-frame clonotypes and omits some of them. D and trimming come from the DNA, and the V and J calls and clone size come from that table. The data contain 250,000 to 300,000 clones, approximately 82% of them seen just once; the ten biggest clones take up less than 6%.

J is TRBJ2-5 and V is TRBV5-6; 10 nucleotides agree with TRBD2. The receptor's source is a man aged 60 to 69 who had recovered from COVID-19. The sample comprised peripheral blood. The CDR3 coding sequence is TGTGCCAGCAGCTTCGGGACTAGCGCGCAAGAGACCCAGTACTTC. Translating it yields CASSFGTSAQETQYF.